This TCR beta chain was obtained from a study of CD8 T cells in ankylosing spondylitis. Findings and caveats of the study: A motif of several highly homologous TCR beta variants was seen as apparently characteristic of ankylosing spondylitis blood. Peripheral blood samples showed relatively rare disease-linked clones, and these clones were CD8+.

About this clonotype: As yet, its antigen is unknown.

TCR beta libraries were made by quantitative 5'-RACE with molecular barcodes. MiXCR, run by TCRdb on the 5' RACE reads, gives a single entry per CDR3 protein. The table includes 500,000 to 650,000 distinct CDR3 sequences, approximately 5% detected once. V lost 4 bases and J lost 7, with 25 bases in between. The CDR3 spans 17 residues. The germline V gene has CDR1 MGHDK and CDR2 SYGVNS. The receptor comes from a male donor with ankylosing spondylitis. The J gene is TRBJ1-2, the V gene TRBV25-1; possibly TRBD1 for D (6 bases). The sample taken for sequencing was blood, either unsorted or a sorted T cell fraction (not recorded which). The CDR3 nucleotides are TGTGCCAGCAGTGGTGCCGGGACATTGATGCAATTCTCTGGCTACACCTTC. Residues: CASSGAGTLMQFSGYTF.